The 25 T cell receptor beta chains given below trace back to one sample, sequenced in a study of technical replicates of blood from a handful of donors. Produced via immunoSEQ multiplex PCR; TCRdb's table is partial and in-frame only. Of 100,000 or so clones listed, around 96% were seen once; the top ten hold roughly 0.19%. The sample consisted of T cells isolated from PBMCs. All receptors come from a human donor in good health.

The rearrangement links TRBV15 to TRBJ2-2; 8 bases fit TRBD2. The CDR3 spans 17 residues. The V and J ends lost 0 bases and 6 bases, in that order; junction bases with no gene match: 9. Looked up from germline, CDR1 is LNHNV and CDR2 is YYDKDF (reference sequence). The chain's CDR3 is CATSRDSGGLGAGELFF. CDR3 sequence (DNA): TGTGCCACCAGCAGAGACAGCGGGGGTTTAGGGGCCGGGGAGCTGTTTTTT.

In this sample, this clone turned up a few times. The chain combines TRBV29-1 with TRBJ1-2; 7 positions match TRBD1. The CDR3 extends over 11 amino acids. The junction had 5 bases not matched to a gene; V was cut back by 5 bases and J by 8 bases. CDR1 and CDR2 from the germline V gene are SQVTM and ANQGSEA. CDR3 in amino acids: CSVWTGGGYTF. The CDR3 DNA reads as TGCAGCGTTTGGACAGGAGGAGGCTACACCTTC.

The V call is TRBV7-3, the J call TRBJ2-3, with a weak D call TRBD2 (5 bases). Looked up from germline, CDR1 is SGHTA and CDR2 is FQGTGA. Trimming left V 0 bases short and J 1 base short, with 5 bases between. This CDR3 has 14 residues. The CDR3 coding sequence is TGTGCCAGCAGCTTAACCGGGGGCACAGATACGCAGTATTTT. It yields the protein CASSLTGGTDTQYF. Full variable domain (missing parts from reference TRBV7-3 and TRBJ2-3): GAGVSQTPSNKVTEKGKYVELRCDPISGHTALYWYRQSLGQGPEFLIYFQGTGAADDSGLPNDRFFAVRPEGSVSTLKIQRTERGDSAVYLCASSLTGGTDTQYFGPGTRLTVL.

The chain couples TRBV11-3 to TRBJ1-6; D not resolved. The CDR3 consists of 16 residues. In germline, CDR1 is SGHNT, CDR2 YENEEA. Trimming pared 2 bases from V and 6 bases from J, leaving 14 bases between. The CDR3 protein is CASSLNTITPNSPLHF. For the CDR3, the DNA is TGTGCCAGCAGCTTAAATACCATTACTCCTAATTCACCCCTCCACTTT.

The chain recombines TRBV5-1 with TRBJ2-3; possible D gene TRBD1, 5 bases. V lost 3 bases and J lost 6, with 11 bases in between. This CDR3 region has 13 residues. Germline values: CDR1 SGHRS, CDR2 YFSETQ. This chain's CDR3 is CASSSTGLDTQYF. In DNA, the CDR3 is TGCGCCAGCAGCTCTACAGGTCTGGATACGCAGTATTTT.

This clone was seen only a few times. The CDR3 bases are TGTGCCAGTAGTATAGATCTTATGGACAGCGCTAGGCCCCAGCATTTT. It yields the protein CASSIDLMDSARPQHF. The chain employs TRBV19 and TRBJ1-5; D perhaps matches TRBD1 (6 bases). V was trimmed by 0 bases and J by 9 bases, leaving 18 bases between them. The length of the CDR3 is 16 residues. CDR1 LNHDA and CDR2 SQIVND come from the germline V gene (reference sequence).

The genes are TRBV19 and TRBJ2-7; 8 bases are a match to TRBD1. Trimming removed 7 bases from V and 6 bases from J; junction bases left unmatched: 8. In germline, CDR1 is LNHDA, CDR2 SQIVND (reference sequence). This CDR3 is 13 amino acids long. The CDR3 DNA reads TGTGCCAGTAATGGCCAGGGGGCAGGCGAGCAGTACTTC. Translation: CASNGQGAGEQYF. Full variable domain (rest looked up from reference TRBV19 and TRBJ2-7): DGGITQSPKYLFRKEGQNVTLSCEQNLNHDAMYWYRQDPGQGLRLIYYSQIVNDFQKGDIAEGYSVSREKKESFPLTVTSAQKNPTAFYLCASNGQGAGEQYFGPGTRLTVT.

This chain connects TRBV19 to TRBJ2-1, with D possibly matching TRBD2 (5 bases). This CDR3 region has 15 residues. Germline CDR1 and CDR2: LNHDA and SQIVND (reference sequence). Trimming removed 4 bases from V and 4 bases from J, with 14 bases in between. The CDR3 coding sequence is TGTGCCAGTAGTACTCCCCCCCCGGGGTACAATGAGCAGTTCTTC. This translates into CASSTPPPGYNEQFF.

This chain uses TRBV9 with TRBJ2-2; 9 bases match TRBD2. Germline lookup yields CDR1 SGDLS and CDR2 YYNGEE. V shed 0 bases, J shed 2 bases, and the junction held 5 bases outside the gene matches. This CDR3 has 17 residues. Written as DNA, the CDR3 is TGTGCCAGCAGCGTAGAGGGCGGGGGGGCTAACACCGGGGAGCTGTTTTTT. Its translation is CASSVEGGGANTGELFF.

The genes are TRBV10-3 and TRBJ1-4, with TRBD1 as a possible D gene (5 bases). The CDR3 is 20 residues long. Germline values: CDR1 ENHRY, CDR2 SYGVKD. V gave up 3 bases and J gave up 4 bases, with 27 bases separating them. As DNA, the CDR3 is TGTGCCATCAGTGAATGGGGAGGAATAGGGGCCGGCTCTAATAATGAAAAACTGTTTTTT. Translated, it gives CAISEWGGIGAGSNNEKLFF.

The CDR3 nucleotides are TGTGCCACCAGCAGAGATCTTTGGGGGCAGTTCGGAGAAGACGCCAAAAACATTCAGTACTTC. This translates into CATSRDLWGQFGEDAKNIQYF. The V and J genes are TRBV15 and TRBJ2-4; perhaps TRBD1 as D (6 bases). This CDR3 contains 21 residues. Per germline, CDR1 LNHNV and CDR2 YYDKDF (reference sequence). Trimming took off 0 bases at V and 1 base at J, with 25 bases between the two ends.

This chain links TRBV7-6 with TRBJ1-1; tentatively, D is TRBD1 (6 bases). V was clipped by 5 bases and J by 0 bases, with 13 bases between them. Germline CDR1 reads SGHVS; CDR2 reads FNYEAQ. The CDR3 totals 15 residues. CDR3 loop: CASSPSTGMNTEAFF. The CDR3 region has the DNA TGTGCCAGCAGCCCTTCGACAGGCATGAACACTGAAGCTTTCTTT.

The V call is TRBV5-1, the J call TRBJ2-2, with D possibly being TRBD1 (6 bases). CDR1 and CDR2 from the germline V gene are SGHRS and YFSETQ. V shed 6 bases and J shed 1 base, with 13 bases lying between them. The CDR3 covers 15 residues. The DNA of the CDR3 is TGCGCCAGCATTTCCGGGACACTGAACACCGGGGAGCTGTTTTTT. Residues: CASISGTLNTGELFF.

The V call is TRBV19, the J call TRBJ1-6; unclear D gene. This CDR3 is 20 amino acids long. From germline, CDR1 is LNHDA and CDR2 SQIVND (reference sequence). V lost 0 bases to trimming and J lost 2 bases, with 20 bases between them. The CDR3 loop reads CASSIDAPTPESAYNSPLHF. CDR3 nucleotide sequence: TGTGCCAGTAGTATAGACGCGCCGACCCCAGAGAGCGCCTATAATTCACCCCTCCACTTT.

In its sample, this clone was seen once. The chain uses TRBV5-5 and TRBJ2-1; 9 bases align to TRBD2. The germline V gene has CDR1 SGHKS and CDR2 YYEKEE (reference sequence). V was pared by 4 bases and J by 7 bases, with 12 bases of the junction left unmatched. This CDR3 spans 16 amino acids. CDR3 sequence (DNA): TGTGCCAGCAGCGGGGGCGGGGGGGCCAAATGGAATGAGCAGTTCTTC. This encodes CASSGGGGAKWNEQFF.

This clone was seen a single time. The gene calls are TRBV29-1 and TRBJ1-2; a weak D match, TRBD1 (6 bases). From germline, CDR1 is SQVTM and CDR2 ANQGSEA. This CDR3 comprises 13 residues. The germline V and J ends were trimmed by 0 bases and 6 bases, with 11 bases remaining between them. This CDR3 reads CSVEERGAHGYTF. The CDR3 DNA is TGCAGCGTTGAAGAACGGGGGGCGCATGGCTACACCTTC.

V gene TRBV7-3 combines with J gene TRBJ2-3, with 9 bases lining up with TRBD2. This CDR3 has 16 amino acids. Unmatched junction bases numbered 5, after V lost 2 bases and J lost 2 bases. The germline CDR1 and CDR2 sequences are SGHTA and FQGTGA. Written as DNA, the CDR3 is TGTGCCAGCAGCTTAGGGGCTAGCGGGGACACAGATACGCAGTATTTT. Translation: CASSLGASGDTDTQYF.

The gene calls are TRBV5-1 and TRBJ2-2; possibly TRBD2 for D (6 bases). The CDR3 is made up of 15 amino acids. Between the trimmed V and J ends, which lost 1 base and 2 bases, there was a span of 9 bases. Germline V CDR1 and CDR2: SGHRS, YFSETQ. The CDR3 DNA reads as TGCGCCAGCAGCTTGACGGGAGCCAACACCGGGGAGCTGTTTTTT. It codes for CASSLTGANTGELFF.

V gene TRBV27 combines with J gene TRBJ2-5; TRBD2 might be the D (5 bases). Germline V gene data show CDR1 as MNHEY and CDR2 as SMNVEV (reference sequence). The CDR3 extends over 14 amino acids. Trimming left V 5 bases short and J 5 bases short, with 15 bases between. CDR3 sequence (DNA): TGTGCCAGCAGTCCAATAGCGAGAGGGGAGACCCAGTACTTC. This codes for CASSPIARGETQYF.

The chain has TRBV6-6 and TRBJ1-5, with D possibly TRBD1 on 6 matching bases. Trimming pared 3 bases from V and 0 bases from J, leaving 12 bases between. The CDR3 is made up of 16 amino acids. CDR1 is MNHNY, CDR2 SVGAGI, per germline (reference sequence). The CDR3 is CASSYSGDLSNQPQHF. The CDR3 DNA reads as TGTGCCAGCAGTTATTCAGGGGACCTTAGCAATCAGCCCCAGCATTTT.

This chain uses TRBV2 with TRBJ2-7; 7 positions match TRBD1. Germline loops: CDR1 SNHLY, CDR2 FYNNEI. The V and J ends lost 4 bases and 4 bases, in that order; junction bases with no gene match: 10. CDR3 length equals 15 residues. CDR3 region: CASSGAGTDAYEQYF. Here the CDR3 DNA reads TGTGCCAGCAGTGGAGCCGGGACAGATGCGTACGAGCAGTACTTC.

This chain connects TRBV2 to TRBJ2-2; TRBD2 agrees at 12 bases. Per the germline V gene, CDR1 is SNHLY and CDR2 is FYNNEI. CDR3 length: 14 residues. Trimming cost V 10 bases and J 4 bases; bases outside gene matches: 4. In DNA, the CDR3 is TGTGCCACGGGACTAGCGGGCGTCACCGGGGAGCTGTTTTTT. Encoded protein: CATGLAGVTGELFF.

This rearrangement joins TRBV25-1 to TRBJ1-6; D is undetermined. CDR3 size: 14 residues. Trimming pared 3 bases from V and 5 bases from J, leaving 8 bases between. CDR1 and CDR2 (germline): MGHDK, SYGVNS. The CDR3 loop reads CASSERRDNSPLHF. CDR3 sequence (DNA): TGTGCCAGCAGTGAGAGACGGGATAATTCACCCCTCCACTTT.

The chain combines TRBV30 with TRBJ2-7, with D possibly matching TRBD2 (5 bases). Per germline, CDR1 GTSNPN and CDR2 SVGIG (reference sequence). CDR3 length: 13 residues. Trimming stripped 7 bases from V and 2 bases from J, with 15 bases between. As DNA, the CDR3 is TGTGCCTTTTTCAACCCGCGGGCCTACGAGCAGTACTTC. Amino acid sequence: CAFFNPRAYEQYF.

This sequence joins TRBV5-1 and TRBJ2-7; 7 positions agree with TRBD1. CDR3 length: 13 amino acids. From germline, CDR1 is SGHRS and CDR2 YFSETQ. V gave up 4 bases and J gave up 6 bases; unmatched junction bases: 7. CDR3 coding DNA: TGCGCCAGCAGCCCCGGACAGGTGGCCGAGCAGTACTTC. Its protein is CASSPGQVAEQYF.